One and the same sample provided the 5 T cell receptor beta chains below, sequenced in a study of blood T cell repertoires in COVID-19. The data were produced by immunoSEQ multiplex PCR, yet TCRdb's version contains in-frame clones alone and is incomplete. The sample includes a few hundred thousand clones, 80% to 90% of them seen just once. The sample comprised PBMCs or T cells enriched from blood (not recorded which). The receptors originated from a woman between 55 and 75 years old who had recovered from COVID-19.

This sequence joins TRBV6-5 and TRBJ1-1; possible D gene TRBD1, 6 bases. Germline CDR1 and CDR2: MNHEY and SVGAGI. V dropped 7 bases and J dropped 0 bases, with 15 bases sitting between them. This CDR3 is 15 amino acids long. CDR3 bases: TGTGCCAGCACCTCTCAGGACAGATTGAACACTGAAGCTTTCTTT. Translating gives CASTSQDRLNTEAFF.

This chain's CDR3 is CAISEGLPGLAGESSYEQYV. The CDR3 region has the DNA TGTGCCATCAGTGAAGGCTTGCCGGGACTAGCGGGGGAAAGCTCCTACGAGCAGTACGTC. The chain recombines TRBV10-3 with TRBJ2-7, with 14 bases identical to TRBD2. The germline CDR1 and CDR2 sequences are ENHRY and SYGVKD. V dropped 3 bases and J dropped 0; count of bases not matched to a gene: 13. CDR3 size: 20 residues.

This chain joins TRBV7-6 and TRBJ2-6, with 8 bases matching TRBD1. J was trimmed by 4 bases and V by 1 base; bases with no gene match: 6. The germline V gene has CDR1 SGHVS and CDR2 FNYEAQ. The CDR3 has 17 amino acids. CDR3 region: CASSLGAGGAGANVLTF. The CDR3, as DNA: TGTGCCAGCAGCTTAGGGGCAGGGGGCGCCGGGGCCAACGTCCTGACTTTC.

This clone was detected a few times. The sample has other DNA sequences that encode this CDR3 too. The chain carries TRBV9 and TRBJ1-5, with 10 bases that match TRBD1. CDR1 is SGDLS and CDR2 is YYNGEE in the germline V gene. With 0 bases clipped from V and 5 bases from J, the junction kept 2 bases outside the gene matches. This CDR3 has 15 amino acids. CDR3 amino acids: CASSVGQGADQPQHF. For the CDR3, the DNA is TGTGCCAGCAGCGTAGGACAGGGGGCGGATCAGCCCCAGCATTTT.

The V call is TRBV2, the J call TRBJ1-4; 7 bases align to TRBD1. Looked up from germline, CDR1 is SNHLY and CDR2 is FYNNEI. V gave up 7 bases and J gave up 0 bases; unmatched junction bases: 2. The CDR3 covers 14 residues. CDR3 in amino acids: CASKGTATNEKLFF. The CDR3, as DNA: TGTGCCAGCAAGGGGACAGCAACTAATGAAAAACTGTTTTTT.